The clone carrying this T cell receptor beta chain has a handful of counts. Its antigen is not known. MiXCR, applied by TCRdb to the RT-PCR reads, yields one record per CDR3 protein. Among around 580,000 distinct CDR3 sequences listed, 14% were seen once. The data are from a study of response to subunit inactivated influenza vaccine. Germline V lookup: CDR1 MNHEY, CDR2 SVGAGI. The CDR3 is 15 amino acids. V lost 1 base to trimming and J lost 7 bases; unmatched junction nucleotides: 4. Notes on the study in general: Authors suggested each seasonal flu vaccination may recruit only limited numbers of new T cells.

The input for sequencing was PBMCs from blood, taken 11 to 12 days after vaccination. This clonotype was sampled from a man aged 45 to 65 who received an inactivated influenza vaccine. This chain uses TRBV6-5 with TRBJ2-3; TRBD2 matches 11 bases. CDR3 region: CASSYLAGGPNTQYF. The CDR3 bases are TGTGCCAGCAGTTACTTAGCGGGGGGGCCCAATACGCAGTATTTT.